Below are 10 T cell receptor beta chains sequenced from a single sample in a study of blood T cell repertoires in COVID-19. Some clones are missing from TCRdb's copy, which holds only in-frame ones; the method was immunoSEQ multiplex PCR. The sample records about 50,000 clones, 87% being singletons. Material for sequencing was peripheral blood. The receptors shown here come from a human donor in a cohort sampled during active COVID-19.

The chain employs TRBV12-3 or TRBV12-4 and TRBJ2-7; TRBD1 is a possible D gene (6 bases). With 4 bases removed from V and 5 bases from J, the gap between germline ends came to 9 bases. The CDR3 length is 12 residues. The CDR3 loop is CASSYRVNEQYF. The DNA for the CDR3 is TGTGCCAGCAGTTACAGGGTGAACGAGCAGTACTTC.

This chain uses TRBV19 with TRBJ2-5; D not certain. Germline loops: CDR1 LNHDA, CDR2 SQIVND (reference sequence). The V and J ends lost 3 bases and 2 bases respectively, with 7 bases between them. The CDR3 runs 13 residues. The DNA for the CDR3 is TGTGCCAGTAGTATTAGCTTACAAGAGACCCAGTACTTC. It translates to CASSISLQETQYF.

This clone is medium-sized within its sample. For the CDR3, the DNA is TGTGCCAGCAGTGAAGCCCCGGACAGTAATTCACCCCTCCACTTT. Translated, it gives CASSEAPDSNSPLHF. This chain links TRBV2 with TRBJ1-6; D might be TRBD1 (6 bases). Trimming stripped 0 bases from V and 6 bases from J, with 9 bases between. CDR3 length equals 15 residues. Germline V gene lookup returns CDR1 SNHLY and CDR2 FYNNEI.

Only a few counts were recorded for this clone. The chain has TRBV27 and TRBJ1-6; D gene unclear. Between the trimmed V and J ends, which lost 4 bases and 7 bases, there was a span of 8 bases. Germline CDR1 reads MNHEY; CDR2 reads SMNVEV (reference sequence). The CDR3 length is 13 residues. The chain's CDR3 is CASSSGYNSPLHF. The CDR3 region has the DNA TGTGCCAGCAGTTCCGGGTACAATTCACCCCTCCACTTT.

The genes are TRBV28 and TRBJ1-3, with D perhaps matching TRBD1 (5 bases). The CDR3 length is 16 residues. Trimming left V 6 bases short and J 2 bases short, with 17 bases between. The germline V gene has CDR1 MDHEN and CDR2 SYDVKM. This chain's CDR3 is CASRRVGQSAGNTIYF. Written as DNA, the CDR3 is TGTGCCAGCAGACGGGTGGGGCAGTCAGCTGGAAACACCATATATTTT.

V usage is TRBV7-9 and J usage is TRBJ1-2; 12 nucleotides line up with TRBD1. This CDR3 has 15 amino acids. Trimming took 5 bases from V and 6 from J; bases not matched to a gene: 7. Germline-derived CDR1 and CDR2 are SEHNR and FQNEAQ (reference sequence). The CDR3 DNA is TGTGCCAGCAGCATAGGGGACAGGGGGCTCCATGGCTACACCTTC. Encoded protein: CASSIGDRGLHGYTF.

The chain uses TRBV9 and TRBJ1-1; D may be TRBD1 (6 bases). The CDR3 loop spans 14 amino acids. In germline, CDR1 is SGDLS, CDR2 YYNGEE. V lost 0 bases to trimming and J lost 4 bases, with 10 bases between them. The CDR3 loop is CASSVDQGRTEAFF. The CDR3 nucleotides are TGTGCCAGCAGCGTAGATCAGGGGCGCACTGAAGCTTTCTTT.

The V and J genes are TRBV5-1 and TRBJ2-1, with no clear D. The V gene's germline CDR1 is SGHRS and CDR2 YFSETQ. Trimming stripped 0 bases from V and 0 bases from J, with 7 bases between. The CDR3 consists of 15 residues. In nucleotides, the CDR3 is TGCGCCAGCAGCTTGGCGGGTACCTCCTACAATGAGCAGTTCTTC. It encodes CASSLAGTSYNEQFF.

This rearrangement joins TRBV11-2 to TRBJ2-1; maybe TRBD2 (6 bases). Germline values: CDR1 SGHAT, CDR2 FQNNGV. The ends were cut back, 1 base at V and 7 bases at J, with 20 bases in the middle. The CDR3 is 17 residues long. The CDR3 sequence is CASSLAGSGVLKNEQFF. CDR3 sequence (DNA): TGTGCCAGCAGCTTAGCGGGTTCGGGAGTGTTGAAGAATGAGCAGTTCTTC.

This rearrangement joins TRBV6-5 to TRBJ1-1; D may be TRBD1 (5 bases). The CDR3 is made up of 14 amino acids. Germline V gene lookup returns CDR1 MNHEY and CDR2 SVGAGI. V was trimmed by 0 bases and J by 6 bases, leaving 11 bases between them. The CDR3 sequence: CASSYSTVFAEAFF. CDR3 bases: TGTGCCAGCAGTTACTCGACAGTGTTTGCTGAAGCTTTCTTT.